A single sample gave rise to the 5 T cell receptor beta chains below, sequenced in a study of molecular identifiers for immune sequencing clone quantification (dated by TCRdb to 2017 to 2018). The method was PCR. Sequencing instrument: NextSeq 500. In-frame beta chains were kept once TCRdb had trimmed the public reads at Q25 with fastp and called clones with MiXCR. Rows with one shared CDR3 protein collapse into an entry with the most common genes and DNA. Present in this sample are approximately 590,000 distinct CDR3 sequences, 25% of which were seen just once. The leading ten clones occupy 0.78% of the sample. What was sequenced was naive CD8+ T cells from blood, with Jurkat cell RNA spiked in. The cell subset or site label of this sample denotes: FACS-sorted CD8+CD4-CCR7+CD45RA+ naive T cells. Every receptor here comes from a human donor in good health. Some libraries in this study had Jurkat cell RNA spiked in.

This clonotype was seen many times. The V and J genes are TRBV14 and TRBJ1-2; possibly TRBD1 for D (5 bases). This CDR3 region has 14 residues. Germline values: CDR1 SGHDN, CDR2 FVKESK. V was trimmed by 4 bases and J by 4 bases, leaving 13 bases between them. This CDR3 reads CASSPSGGPYGYTF. The CDR3 DNA is TGTGCCAGCAGCCCCTCCGGGGGTCCCTATGGCTACACCTTC. Drawing the rest from reference TRBV14 and TRBJ1-2, the complete variable domain is EAGVTQFPSHSVIEKGQTVTLRCDPISGHDNLYWYRRVMGKEIKFLLHFVKESKQDESGMPNNRFLAERTGGTYSTLKVQPAELEDSGVYFCASSPSGGPYGYTFGSGTRLTVV.

The rearrangement links TRBV4-3 to TRBJ2-3, with a tentative D call TRBD2 (5 bases). CDR1 and CDR2 (germline): LGHNA, YSLEER. V lost 0 bases to trimming and J lost 2 bases, with 15 bases between them. This CDR3 is built from 17 residues. The CDR3 DNA is TGCGCCAGCAGCCAAGATCGGTCAGGACTCAACACAGATACGCAGTATTTT. This gives the protein CASSQDRSGLNTDTQYF.

This clonotype was found a few times. Germline is not matched at one junction end, which may reflect a read error. The chain employs TRBV4-3 and TRBJ2-6; 10 bases are a match to TRBD2. CDR1 is LGHNA, CDR2 YSLEER, per germline. This CDR3 is built from 18 residues. The CDR3 here is CASSQESSGSYGANVPTF. The DNA of the CDR3 is TGCGCCAGCAGCCAAGAGTCTAGCGGGAGTTATGGGGCCAACGTCCCGACTTTC.

The V call is TRBV24-1, the J call TRBJ2-3; D is ambiguous. The germline CDR1 and CDR2 sequences are KGHDR and SFDVKD. The CDR3 has 14 amino acids. Trimming left V 1 base short and J 0 bases short, with 4 bases between. In nucleotides, the CDR3 is TGTGCCACCAGTGATTTAGCAAGCACAGATACGCAGTATTTT. Residues: CATSDLASTDTQYF.

The chain has TRBV9 and TRBJ2-6; D unclear. Trimming removed 0 bases at V and 0 bases at J, with 10 bases between. Germline V CDR1 and CDR2: SGDLS, YYNGEE. This CDR3 spans 17 amino acids. CDR3 in amino acids: CASSVAIASSGANVLTF. CDR3 DNA: TGTGCCAGCAGCGTAGCTATCGCCAGCTCTGGGGCCAACGTCCTGACTTTC.